The table lists the clone carrying this T cell receptor (beta chain) with many counts. What it binds is unknown. The record originates from a study of human T cells and chemical hapten exposure. TCRdb re-called the RACE reads with MiXCR, one entry per CDR3 protein. The table has more than 300,000 distinct CDR3 sequences, approximately 5.1% seen once. Germline V lookup: CDR1 SGHRS, CDR2 YFSETQ. The CDR3 extends over 13 amino acids. V gave up 1 base and J gave up 7 bases, with 11 bases separating them. Specified time point: pre-sensitization, week 0. Indicated treatment: therapeutic diphenylcyclopropenone sensitization with weekly scalp DPC. General study points: No alteration of TCRs above 1 in 1000 frequency was seen with DPC sensitization. It was expanded TCRs that formed significantly more large CDR3 similarity clusters than controls did.

The genes are TRBV5-1 and TRBJ1-2; possible D gene TRBD1, 5 bases. The input for sequencing was whole blood, taken in connection with sensitization to the hapten diphenylcyclopropenone (DPC). The receptor was isolated from a woman in her forties or fifties with alopecia areata. Some clones in this sample may be carry-over from other donors' samples. The CDR3 loop is CASSLFRAGGYTF. DNA of the CDR3: TGCGCCAGCAGCTTGTTCAGGGCCGGTGGCTACACCTTC.